Each of the 24 T cell receptor beta chains below was sequenced from the same sample in a study of shared clonotypes between healthy human individuals. TCRdb keeps only in-frame clones here, not all; method: immunoSEQ multiplex PCR. The sample shows around 1.9 million clones, roughly 95% of them seen only once. Naive CD8 isolation took CD45RO-negative cells positively selected for CCR7 and excluded terminally differentiated effector memory CD45RA+ cells. The source material was naive CD8+ T cells from PBMCs. These receptors came from a man younger than 30 in good health. Some clones in this sample may be carry-over from other donors' samples.

The V call is TRBV7-9, the J call TRBJ2-7; 7 bases map to TRBD1. The germline V gene encodes CDR1 SEHNR and CDR2 FQNEAQ (reference sequence). V lost 5 bases and J lost 5; bases outside the gene matches: 9. The CDR3 contains 14 residues. DNA for the CDR3: TGTGCCAGCAGCGTACGGGACAGTATAGACGAGCAGTACTTC. Amino acids: CASSVRDSIDEQYF.

V gene TRBV6-6 combines with J gene TRBJ1-5; D gene uncertain. This CDR3 contains 14 residues. V gave up 5 bases and J gave up 6 bases, with 14 bases separating them. CDR1 MNHNY and CDR2 SVGAGI come from the germline V gene (reference sequence). The CDR3 loop reads CASSGLSRGQPQHF. As DNA, the CDR3 is TGTGCCAGCAGTGGACTGTCGCGAGGTCAGCCCCAGCATTTT.

V gene TRBV27 combines with J gene TRBJ2-7; the D gene is possibly TRBD2 (6 bases). Germline CDR1 and CDR2: MNHEY and SMNVEV (reference sequence). V lost 6 bases and J lost 5, with 20 bases in between. The CDR3 has 15 residues. The CDR3 DNA follows: TGTGCCAGCAGCAATTTGGGGGGTTCGGCGAACGAGCAGTACTTC. Translated: CASSNLGGSANEQYF.

This chain joins TRBV5-4 and TRBJ2-1; 8 bases map to TRBD2. The V and J ends lost 1 base and 7 bases, in that order; junction bases with no gene match: 1. The germline V gene encodes CDR1 SGHNT and CDR2 YYREEE (reference sequence). This CDR3 comprises 13 residues. The CDR3 DNA follows: TGTGCCAGCAGCTTGCGGGAGGGGAATGAGCAGTTCTTC. Residues: CASSLREGNEQFF.

The sample holds one count of this clone. The V and J genes are TRBV27 and TRBJ2-1, with D tentatively TRBD1 or TRBD2 (5 bases each). The CDR3 runs 13 residues. The germline V and J ends were trimmed by 6 bases and 9 bases, with 15 bases remaining between them. Germline values: CDR1 MNHEY, CDR2 SMNVEV (reference sequence). CDR3 amino acids: CASSAGYGGEQFF. CDR3 nucleotides: TGTGCCAGCAGCGCGGGTTATGGGGGTGAGCAGTTCTTC.

The rearrangement uses TRBV11-3 and TRBJ2-7; 10 nucleotides match TRBD1. V lost 4 bases and J lost 6; bases outside the gene matches: 9. The CDR3 loop spans 15 amino acids. Germline CDR1 and CDR2: SGHNT and YENEEA. The CDR3 bases are TGTGCCAGCAGCTCCGGAGAGGACAGGGGGAGCGAGCAGTACTTC. This encodes CASSSGEDRGSEQYF.

The chain carries TRBV9 and TRBJ1-2; no firm D call. Trimming took 3 bases from V and 1 from J, leaving 19 bases between them. Looked up from germline, CDR1 is SGDLS and CDR2 is YYNGEE. The CDR3 totals 17 residues. CDR3 sequence: CASSAYLTTADNYGYTF. CDR3 in DNA: TGTGCCAGCAGCGCCTACCTAACGACCGCCGATAACTATGGCTACACCTTC.

The CDR3 here is CAISPGLGQGNEQFF. As DNA, the CDR3 is TGTGCCATCAGCCCAGGGCTGGGACAGGGGAATGAGCAGTTCTTC. The V and J genes are TRBV10-3 and TRBJ2-1; 10 nucleotides line up with TRBD1. CDR1 is ENHRY, CDR2 SYGVKD, per germline. Trimming took 6 bases from V and 7 from J; bases not matched to a gene: 9. This CDR3 spans 15 amino acids.

The V gene is TRBV7-6, the J gene TRBJ1-5; D possibly corresponds to TRBD1 (5 bases). The CDR3 length is 15 residues. Trimming took 5 bases from V and 0 from J, leaving 11 bases between them. Germline assignment: CDR1 SGHVS and CDR2 FNYEAQ. As DNA, the CDR3 is TGTGCCAGCAGCGCCGGGACGCATAGCAATCAGCCCCAGCATTTT. Residues: CASSAGTHSNQPQHF. Filled out from reference TRBV7-6 and TRBJ1-5, the complete variable domain reads GAGVSQSPRYKVTKRGQDVALRCDPISGHVSLYWYRQALGQGPEFLTYFNYEAQQDKSGLPNDRFSAERPEGSISTLTIQRTEQRDSAMYRCASSAGTHSNQPQHFGDGTRLSIL.

This chain joins TRBV28 and TRBJ2-5; 9 bases map to TRBD2. CDR3 length: 15 residues. V lost 5 bases to trimming and J lost 0 bases; unmatched junction nucleotides: 4. Germline loops: CDR1 MDHEN, CDR2 SYDVKM. The CDR3 sequence is CASSPLAGYQETQYF. CDR3 coding DNA: TGTGCCAGCAGTCCCCTAGCGGGATACCAAGAGACCCAGTACTTC. The full variable domain, rest sourced from reference TRBV28 and TRBJ2-5, is DVKVTQSSRYLVKRTGEKVFLECVQDMDHENMFWYRQDPGLGLRLIYFSYDVKMKEKGDIPEGYSVSREKKERFSLILESASTNQTSMYLCASSPLAGYQETQYFGPGTRLLVL.

The chain combines TRBV11-2 with TRBJ2-1; D is possibly TRBD2 (7 bases). CDR3 length equals 15 residues. Trimming removed 5 bases at V and 4 bases at J, with 15 bases between. In germline, CDR1 is SGHAT, CDR2 FQNNGV. The CDR3 coding sequence is TGTGCCAGCAGCCGAGGCGGGGGCTGGTACAATGAGCAGTTCTTC. It specifies CASSRGGGWYNEQFF.

The gene calls are TRBV25-1 and TRBJ2-1, with a weak D call TRBD2 (5 bases). Trimming took off 5 bases at V and 9 bases at J, with 8 bases between the two ends. Germline CDR1 MGHDK, CDR2 SYGVNS. This CDR3 comprises 11 residues. The CDR3 bases are TGTGCCAGCAGTCATGGGAGTGAGCAGTTCTTC. Translating gives CASSHGSEQFF.

This clone was counted only a few times. V gene TRBV7-9 combines with J gene TRBJ1-2, with unresolved D. V was clipped by 2 bases and J by 6 bases, with 13 bases between them. The CDR3 covers 14 residues. Germline-derived CDR1 and CDR2 are SEHNR and FQNEAQ (reference sequence). CDR3: CASSLTGSIHGYTF. For the CDR3, the DNA is TGTGCCAGCAGCTTAACGGGGAGTATTCATGGCTACACCTTC.

This clone was observed a few times. V usage is TRBV6-5 and J usage is TRBJ2-2; TRBD1 might be the D (6 bases). Trimming took off 0 bases at V and 8 bases at J, with 13 bases between the two ends. The germline CDR1 and CDR2 sequences are MNHEY and SVGAGI. This CDR3 has 15 amino acids. CDR3 protein: CASSYSKVGAGELFF. CDR3 nucleotides: TGTGCCAGCAGTTACTCGAAGGTGGGGGCTGGGGAGCTGTTTTTT.

In its sample, this clone was seen once. This rearrangement joins TRBV6-5 to TRBJ2-7; TRBD2 agrees at 10 bases. V shed 1 base and J 3 bases; nucleotides not matched to a gene: 3. This CDR3 has 15 residues. CDR1 is MNHEY, CDR2 SVGAGI, per germline. This CDR3 is CASSYFPSGSYEQYF. Written as DNA, the CDR3 is TGTGCCAGCAGTTACTTTCCTAGCGGGAGCTACGAGCAGTACTTC.

CDR3 nucleotide sequence: TGCGCCAGCAGCTTGAGTTGGGGATTCACAGATACGCAGTATTTT. Amino acid sequence: CASSLSWGFTDTQYF. The chain combines TRBV5-1 with TRBJ2-3; no reliable D call. The CDR3 runs 15 residues. V was shortened by 1 base and J by 2 bases, with 11 bases between the two germline ends. Germline CDR1 SGHRS, CDR2 YFSETQ.

The genes are TRBV7-3 and TRBJ2-7, with D uncertain. The CDR3 has 15 amino acids. Germline loops: CDR1 SGHTA, CDR2 FQGTGA. The V end lost 0 bases, the J end lost 7 bases, and 16 bases lay between the germline ends. CDR3 amino acids: CASSLTAAPPWEQYF. CDR3 nucleotides: TGTGCCAGCAGCTTAACGGCGGCACCCCCTTGGGAGCAGTACTTC. Supplemented by reference TRBV7-3 and TRBJ2-7, the full variable domain reads GAGVSQTPSNKVTEKGKYVELRCDPISGHTALYWYRQSLGQGPEFLIYFQGTGAADDSGLPNDRFFAVRPEGSVSTLKIQRTERGDSAVYLCASSLTAAPPWEQYFGPGTRLTVT.

The chain combines TRBV6-6 with TRBJ2-7; 9 bases are shared with TRBD1. There are 15 residues in the CDR3. Germline-derived CDR1 and CDR2 are MNHNY and SVGAGI (reference sequence). Trimming at V came to 6 bases and at J to 1 base, leaving 7 bases not matched to a gene. The CDR3 is CASSPDRGASYEQYF. CDR3 DNA: TGTGCCAGCAGCCCGGACAGGGGCGCGTCCTACGAGCAGTACTTC.

The chain couples TRBV5-6 to TRBJ1-1; D not certain. Trimming removed 1 base at V and 0 bases at J, with 7 bases between. The germline V gene has CDR1 SGHDT and CDR2 YYEEEE. This CDR3 has 14 residues. The CDR3 loop is CASSLYKLNTEAFF. The CDR3 bases are TGTGCCAGCAGCTTGTACAAATTGAACACTGAAGCTTTCTTT.

The chain uses TRBV4-2 and TRBJ2-3, with TRBD2 identical over 9 bases. The CDR3 is 20 residues long. Germline CDR1 reads LGHNA; CDR2 reads YNFKEQ. V was pared by 0 bases and J by 2 bases, with 15 bases of the junction left unmatched. The CDR3 DNA reads TGTGCCAGCAGCCAAGATCCGCGGGCTAGCGGGATAGGATCCACAGATACGCAGTATTTT. This encodes CASSQDPRASGIGSTDTQYF.

The V and J genes are TRBV7-8 and TRBJ2-1; 7 bases are shared with TRBD2. This CDR3 has 17 amino acids. Germline V CDR1 and CDR2: SGHVS, FQNEAQ. Trimming cost V 1 base and J 2 bases; bases outside gene matches: 8. CDR3 residues: CASSLELGGSTYNEQFF. DNA for the CDR3: TGTGCCAGCAGCTTAGAATTGGGCGGGAGTACCTACAATGAGCAGTTCTTC.

Points on this clone: In the same sample, other DNA sequences code for this CDR3. The J gene is TRBJ1-1, the V gene TRBV19; the D is unclear. The germline V and J ends were trimmed by 3 bases and 1 base, with 6 bases remaining between them. Germline V CDR1 and CDR2: LNHDA, SQIVND (reference sequence). There are 13 residues in the CDR3. DNA of the CDR3: TGTGCCAGTAGTATCGGAGCGAACACTGAAGCTTTCTTT. It yields the protein CASSIGANTEAFF.

The CDR3 DNA reads as TGTGCCAGCAGCTTAAGCGGGGGGCGGCTTGAAAAACTGTTTTTT. Its translation: CASSLSGGRLEKLFF. V gene TRBV11-2 combines with J gene TRBJ1-4; weak D call: TRBD1 (6 bases). The length of the CDR3 is 15 residues. In germline, CDR1 is SGHAT, CDR2 FQNNGV. Deletions cut 2 bases from V and 7 bases from J, with 14 bases between.

The chain employs TRBV7-6 and TRBJ2-5; D possibly matches TRBD1 or TRBD2 (5 bases each). V shed 5 bases and J shed 5 bases, with 24 bases lying between them. The germline CDR1 and CDR2 sequences are SGHVS and FNYEAQ. The CDR3 covers 17 residues. The CDR3 nucleotides are TGTGCCAGCAGCCTGCGGACGCGAGGGGTTTTGGAGGAGACCCAGTACTTC. The encoded protein is CASSLRTRGVLEETQYF.